The entry below gives a single T cell receptor (beta chain) sequence along with its context. Here immunoSEQ multiplex PCR was the method, and the copy in TCRdb shows in-frame clones only, minus some. The data contain some 350,000 clones, around four fifths of them singletons. Deletions cut 4 bases from V and 7 bases from J, with 16 bases between. CDR3 length: 13 residues. Germline V gene lookup returns CDR1 GTSNPN and CDR2 SVGIG (reference sequence). This entry belongs to a study of blood T cell repertoires in COVID-19. Study context: Samples representing acute and convalescent COVID-19 were sourced from the United States, Italy and Spain.

The gene calls are TRBV30 and TRBJ1-2; no clear D gene. This TCR was recovered from a man in his thirties or forties with active or convalescent COVID-19. Sequenced input: peripheral blood. The CDR3 reads CAWIPDSPGGYTF. CDR3 bases: TGTGCCTGGATCCCAGATTCCCCGGGTGGCTACACCTTC.